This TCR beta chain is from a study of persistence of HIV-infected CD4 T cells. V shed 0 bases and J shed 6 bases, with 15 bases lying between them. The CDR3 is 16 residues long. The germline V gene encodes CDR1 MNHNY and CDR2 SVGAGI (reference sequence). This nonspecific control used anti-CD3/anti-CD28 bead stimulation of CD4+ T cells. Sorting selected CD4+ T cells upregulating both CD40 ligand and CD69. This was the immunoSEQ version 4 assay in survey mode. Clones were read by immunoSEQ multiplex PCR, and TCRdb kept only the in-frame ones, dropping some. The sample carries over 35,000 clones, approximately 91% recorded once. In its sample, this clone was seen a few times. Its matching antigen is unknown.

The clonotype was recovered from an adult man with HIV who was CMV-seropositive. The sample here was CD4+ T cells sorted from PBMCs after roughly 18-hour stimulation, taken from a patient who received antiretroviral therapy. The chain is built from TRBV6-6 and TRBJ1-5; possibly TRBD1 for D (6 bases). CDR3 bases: TGTGCCAGCAGTTACTCGATGGGCGGGGGCTCTCAGCCCCAGCATTTT. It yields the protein CASSYSMGGGSQPQHF.